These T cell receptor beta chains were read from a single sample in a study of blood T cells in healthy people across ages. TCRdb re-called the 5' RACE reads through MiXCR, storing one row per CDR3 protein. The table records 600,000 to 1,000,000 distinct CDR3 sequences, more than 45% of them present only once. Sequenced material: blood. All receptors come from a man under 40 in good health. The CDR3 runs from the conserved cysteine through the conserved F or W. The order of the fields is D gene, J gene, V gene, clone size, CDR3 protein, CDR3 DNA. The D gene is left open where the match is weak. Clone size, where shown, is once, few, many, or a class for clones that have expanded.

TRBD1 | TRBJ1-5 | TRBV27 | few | CASRGRGGSQPQHF | TGTGCCAGCAGGGGCAGGGGGGGAAGTCAGCCCCAGCATTTT
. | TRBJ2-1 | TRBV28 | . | CASEIGGTYNEQFF | TGTGCCAGCGAAATCGGGGGCACCTACAATGAGCAGTTCTTC
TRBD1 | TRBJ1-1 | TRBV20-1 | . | CSAETGERTEAFF | TGCAGTGCGGAGACAGGGGAGAGGACTGAAGCTTTCTTT
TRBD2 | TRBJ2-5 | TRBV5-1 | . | CASSLGLAGLGEETQYF | TGCGCCAGCAGCTTGGGTCTAGCGGGATTAGGCGAAGAGACCCAGTACTTC
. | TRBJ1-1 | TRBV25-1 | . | CASSESRGNTEAFF | TGTGCCAGCAGTGAATCCCGGGGGAACACTGAAGCTTTCTTT
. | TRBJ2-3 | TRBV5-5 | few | CASSWEDYTDTQYF | TGTGCCAGCAGCTGGGAGGACTACACAGATACGCAGTATTTT
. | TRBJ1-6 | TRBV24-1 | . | CATSDSQGALYNSPLHF | TGTGCCACCAGTGATTCACAGGGCGCCCTATATAATTCACCCCTCCACTTT
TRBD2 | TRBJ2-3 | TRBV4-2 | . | CASSPGTSGSGHTQYF | TGTGCCAGCAGCCCCGGGACTAGCGGGTCTGGTCATACGCAGTATTTT
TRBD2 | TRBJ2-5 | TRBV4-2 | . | CASSQELGGGTQYF | TGTGCCAGCAGCCAAGAACTGGGCGGGGGGACCCAGTACTTC
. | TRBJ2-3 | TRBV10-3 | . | CAISQNLGLLSANTQYF | TGTGCCATCAGTCAAAACTTAGGACTGCTTTCGGCGAATACGCAGTATTTT
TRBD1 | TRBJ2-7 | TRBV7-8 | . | CASSLERGQGGYEQYF | TGTGCCAGCAGCTTAGAACGAGGACAGGGGGGCTACGAGCAGTACTTC
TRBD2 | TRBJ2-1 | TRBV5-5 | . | CASSQTSAKVDEQFF | TGTGCCAGCAGCCAGACTAGCGCAAAGGTCGATGAGCAGTTCTTC